This paragraph reports one TCR beta chain. Generated by immunoSEQ multiplex PCR, the TCRdb table keeps only in-frame clones and is missing some. In the table there are some 70,000 clones, about 88% of which are singletons. This sample stems from a study of blood T cell repertoires in COVID-19. In the study overall: Both acute and convalescent COVID-19 samples were obtained from the United States, Italy and Spain.

This TCR was recovered from a man between 65 and 85 years old with active or convalescent COVID-19. Sequencing used peripheral blood.

The CDR3 nucleotides are TGCAGTGCGGAACAGAATGAGCAGTTCTTC. Protein: CSAEQNEQFF. This chain uses TRBV20-1 with TRBJ2-1; no definite D call. Germline lookup yields CDR1 DFQATT and CDR2 SNEGSKA (reference sequence). The CDR3 length is 10 residues. Trimming stripped 6 bases from V and 7 bases from J, with 7 bases between.